This T cell receptor beta chain was sequenced during a study of T cells after yellow fever vaccination. Trimming cost V 5 bases and J 5 bases, with 12 bases left between them. Germline CDR1 and CDR2: SGHTA and FQGTGA. The CDR3 has 13 amino acids. TCRdb fed the 5' RACE reads into MiXCR, producing one record per CDR3 protein. This sample carries some 420,000 distinct CDR3 sequences, about 17% of them seen once, and the ten largest clones take about 18%. Sequencing used PBMCs, obtained before the yellow fever booster vaccination. V is TRBV7-3 and J is TRBJ2-5, with a possible D match to TRBD2 (7 bases). The clonotype originates from a man younger than 30 who received the YFV17D yellow fever vaccine. The CDR3 sequence: CASSGGAGETQYF. In nucleotides, the CDR3 is TGTGCCAGCAGCGGGGGGGCCGGGGAGACCCAGTACTTC.